A single sample gave rise to the 18 T cell receptor beta chains below, sequenced in a study of neurological immune-mediated disorders. One entry per CDR3 protein, called by TCRdb with MiXCR from the 5' RACE reads. The top ten clones hold 4.4% of a sample with tens of thousands of distinct CDR3 sequences, around 7.8% of them seen once. What was sequenced was PBMCs. Receptors were obtained from a woman aged 40 to 55 in good health.

This clonotype came up many times. V and J are TRBV5-1 and TRBJ2-1; 8 nucleotides align to TRBD1. After removal of 6 bases from V and 7 bases from J, the junction contained 9 bases not matched to a gene. Germline lookup yields CDR1 SGHRS and CDR2 YFSETQ. This CDR3 has 14 residues. As DNA, the CDR3 is TGCGCCAGCACCTCAGGGGGCTCGGAGAATGAGCAGTTCTTC. This codes for CASTSGGSENEQFF.

The sample holds many counts of this clonotype. This chain links TRBV7-9 with TRBJ2-3, with D hard to call. V lost 1 base and J lost 2, with 10 bases in between. Per the germline V gene, CDR1 is SEHNR and CDR2 is FQNEAQ (reference sequence). The CDR3 length is 15 residues. CDR3 sequence: CASSLGPRTTDTQYF. The CDR3 DNA sequence: TGTGCCAGCAGCTTAGGCCCTCGAACCACAGATACGCAGTATTTT.

This clonotype ranks as medium-sized. The V gene is TRBV5-1, the J gene TRBJ1-2; 7 bases line up with TRBD1. The V gene's germline CDR1 is SGHRS and CDR2 YFSETQ. The CDR3 is made up of 16 amino acids. Germline trimming cut 4 bases from V and 4 bases from J; bases unmatched to any gene: 13. The CDR3 loop reads CASSPGTDRSFYGYTF. DNA of the CDR3: TGCGCCAGCAGCCCGGGAACGGACAGGTCTTTCTATGGCTACACCTTC.

Of note for this clonotype: At one of its ends the junction is not consistent with the germline gene, which may arise from a read error. The V call is TRBV2, the J call TRBJ2-5; weak D call: TRBD2 (5 bases). The CDR3 consists of 15 residues. Germline CDR1 and CDR2: SNHLY and FYNNEI. The CDR3: CASIASGSARENQYF. In nucleotides, the CDR3 is TGTGCCAGCATCGCTTCGGGATCCGCTAGGGAGAACCAGTACTTC.

The sample holds many counts of this clonotype. The rearrangement joins TRBV6-5 to TRBJ1-2; possibly TRBD1 for D (5 bases). The CDR3 loop spans 12 amino acids. Trimming left V 7 bases short and J 8 bases short, with 14 bases between. Germline CDR1 is MNHEY and CDR2 is SVGAGI. DNA of the CDR3: TGTGCCAGCACCCACGGGGGGTGGGGCTACACCTTC. Translated, it gives CASTHGGWGYTF.

This clonotype was observed many times. V gene TRBV20-1 combines with J gene TRBJ1-5; no firm D call. Germline CDR1 DFQATT, CDR2 SNEGSKA (reference sequence). This CDR3 is built from 12 residues. The germline V and J ends were trimmed by 6 bases and 2 bases, with 8 bases remaining between them. The CDR3 spells CSAIGGNQPQHF. The DNA for the CDR3 is TGCAGTGCCATTGGGGGCAATCAGCCCCAGCATTTT.

This clonotype has ten or more counts. The gene calls are TRBV7-2 and TRBJ2-7; 9 bases agree with TRBD2. Germline V lookup: CDR1 SGHTA, CDR2 FQGNSA. J was trimmed by 10 bases and V by 0 bases; bases with no gene match: 7. CDR3 length: 14 amino acids. DNA for the CDR3: TGTGCCAGCAGCTTAGCGGGACTAGCTCCGTCACAGTACTTC. Its translation: CASSLAGLAPSQYF.

The chain has TRBV7-9 and TRBJ1-1; 8 bases map to TRBD1. V gave up 5 bases and J gave up 0 bases; unmatched junction bases: 11. Germline assignment: CDR1 SEHNR and CDR2 FQNEAQ (reference sequence). The CDR3 has 17 amino acids. The CDR3 sequence is CASSRGQGRSVNTEAFF. The CDR3 bases are TGTGCCAGCAGCCGTGGACAGGGTAGGTCCGTGAACACTGAAGCTTTCTTT.

This clonotype has at least ten counts. The chain has TRBV6-5 and TRBJ2-7; 8 positions match TRBD1. There are 14 residues in the CDR3. The V gene end was trimmed by 5 bases and the J gene end by 2 bases; junction bases not matched to a gene: 5. Per germline, CDR1 MNHEY and CDR2 SVGAGI. CDR3 protein: CASSPDRAAYEQYF. As DNA, the CDR3 is TGTGCCAGCAGTCCGGACAGGGCCGCCTACGAGCAGTACTTC.

The table lists this clonotype with many counts. The genes are TRBV3-1 and TRBJ2-7; perhaps D is TRBD1 or TRBD2 (5 bases each). The CDR3 contains 14 residues. Trimming stripped 2 bases from V and 0 bases from J, with 8 bases between. Per the germline V gene, CDR1 is LGHDT and CDR2 is YNNKEL (reference sequence). This CDR3 reads CASSQRGDSYEQYF. The CDR3 DNA sequence: TGTGCCAGCAGCCAAAGGGGAGACTCCTACGAGCAGTACTTC.

This clonotype was detected many times. The chain links TRBV20-1 to TRBJ1-5, with D perhaps matching TRBD1 (5 bases). V lost 7 bases to trimming and J lost 4 bases, with 23 bases between them. Germline loops: CDR1 DFQATT, CDR2 SNEGSKA (reference sequence). CDR3 length: 16 residues. In DNA form, the CDR3 reads TGCAGTGTCTCCCCCGGGGCCCTAAATCCAAATCAGCCCCAGCATTTT. Protein sequence: CSVSPGALNPNQPQHF.

There are many counts of this clonotype. V and J are TRBV20-1 and TRBJ1-4; D gene unclear. V lost 1 base and J 8 bases, leaving 2 bases between the germline ends. There are 10 residues in the CDR3. CDR1 is DFQATT, CDR2 SNEGSKA, per germline (reference sequence). The CDR3 DNA is TGCAGTGCTAGAGGCGAAAAACTGTTTTTT. As protein: CSARGEKLFF.

This clonotype has at least ten counts. The chain couples TRBV6-1 to TRBJ2-5, with D possibly TRBD1 on 5 matching bases. In germline, CDR1 is MNHNS, CDR2 SASEGT. CDR3 length equals 13 residues. V was trimmed by 10 bases and J by 2 bases, leaving 14 bases between them. CDR3 sequence: CATDRQPQETQYF. The CDR3 nucleotides read TGTGCCACCGACCGACAGCCTCAAGAGACCCAGTACTTC.

The V and J genes are TRBV20-1 and TRBJ2-3; 8 bases map to TRBD2. CDR3 length: 17 amino acids. Germline-derived CDR1 and CDR2 are DFQATT and SNEGSKA (reference sequence). V was clipped by 3 bases and J by 2 bases; unmatched bases: 13. The CDR3 nucleotides are TGCAGTGCTAGTGCGGGACTAGGGACGGTGAACACAGATACGCAGTATTTT. Translation: CSASAGLGTVNTDTQYF.

This clonotype was picked up many times. V and J are TRBV20-1 and TRBJ2-3, with TRBD2 matching over 7 bases. Trimming took 1 base from V and 2 from J; bases not matched to a gene: 6. This CDR3 comprises 15 residues. Germline assignment: CDR1 DFQATT and CDR2 SNEGSKA (reference sequence). CDR3 nucleotides: TGCAGTGCTAGAGTCCTAGCGGTAAACACAGATACGCAGTATTTT. This translates into CSARVLAVNTDTQYF.

This clonotype occurred many times. V gene TRBV27 combines with J gene TRBJ2-2; D unclear. CDR3 length: 12 amino acids. V was cut by 4 bases and J by 3 bases, with 3 bases left in between. Germline values: CDR1 MNHEY, CDR2 SMNVEV (reference sequence). DNA for the CDR3: TGTGCCAGCAGTTCGTACACCGGGGAGCTGTTTTTT. Its protein is CASSSYTGELFF.

This clonotype showed up many times. This rearrangement joins TRBV12-3 or TRBV12-4 to TRBJ2-5; 7 nucleotides agree with TRBD1. The junction had 5 bases not matched to a gene; V was cut back by 3 bases and J by 4 bases. The CDR3 extends over 14 amino acids. CDR3 DNA sequence: TGTGCCAGCAGTTTGCGAGGGGGCGTAGAGACCCAGTACTTC. Translating gives CASSLRGGVETQYF.

Ten or more counts support this clonotype. The CDR3 is CASKTTSGANEQFF. Here the CDR3 DNA reads TGTGCCAGCAAAACGACTAGCGGGGCAAATGAGCAGTTCTTC. This rearrangement joins TRBV9 to TRBJ2-1; 11 positions agree with TRBD2. The CDR3 runs 14 residues. V dropped 6 bases and J dropped 7; count of bases not matched to a gene: 6. Germline V lookup: CDR1 SGDLS, CDR2 YYNGEE.